Presented here are 24 T cell receptor beta chains from one specimen sequenced in a study of T cell repertoires in cytomegalovirus infection. MiXCR, applied by TCRdb to the reads, yields one record per CDR3 protein. Among about 260,000 distinct CDR3 sequences listed, roughly 10% were seen once. Sequenced material: PBMCs. These receptors were obtained from a human donor in good health (CMV status not recorded). Some clones in this sample may be carry-over from other donors' samples.

This clonotype was detected many times. The chain links TRBV10-3 to TRBJ2-7; TRBD1 matches 9 bases. Germline lookup yields CDR1 ENHRY and CDR2 SYGVKD. The CDR3 is 15 residues long. V gave up 3 bases and J gave up 0 bases; unmatched junction bases: 3. CDR3 loop: CAISDRDRASYEQYF. The CDR3, as DNA: TGTGCCATCAGTGACCGGGACAGGGCCTCCTACGAGCAGTACTTC.

The rearrangement uses TRBV7-2 and TRBJ1-5, with a tentative D call TRBD1 (6 bases). This CDR3 comprises 15 residues. The germline V gene encodes CDR1 SGHTA and CDR2 FQGNSA. Trimming stripped 8 bases from V and 5 bases from J, with 19 bases between. CDR3 sequence reads: CASSPQKDSYQPQHF. CDR3 in DNA: TGTGCCAGCTCGCCCCAGAAGGACAGCTATCAGCCCCAGCATTTT.

This clonotype showed up just once. The rearrangement uses TRBV2 and TRBJ2-7, with 12 positions matching TRBD1. CDR1 and CDR2 (germline): SNHLY, FYNNEI. There are 14 residues in the CDR3. The trim removed 6 bases at V and 7 bases at J, leaving 7 bases unmatched. For the CDR3, the DNA is TGTGCCAGCAGCCGGGACAGGGGGCCGAAAGAGCAGTACTTC. Translation: CASSRDRGPKEQYF. The full variable domain, with the rest looked up from reference TRBV2 and TRBJ2-7, is EPEVTQTPSHQVTQMGQEVILRCVPISNHLYFYWYRQILGQKVEFLVSFYNNEISEKSEIFDDQFSVERPDGSNFTLKIRSTKLEDSAMYFCASSRDRGPKEQYFGPGTRLTVT.

This clonotype was seen at least ten times. The chain combines TRBV11-3 with TRBJ2-1; 8 bases line up with TRBD1. Germline V gene lookup returns CDR1 SGHNT and CDR2 YENEEA. This CDR3 spans 13 amino acids. J lost 7 bases, V lost 4 bases, and 3 bases had no gene match. CDR3 DNA: TGTGCCAGCAGCTCCCGACAGGGGAATGAGCAGTTCTTC. This gives the protein CASSSRQGNEQFF. The variable domain in full, with the rest retrieved from reference TRBV11-3 and TRBJ2-1, is EAGVVQSPRYKIIEKKQPVAFWCNPISGHNTLYWYLQNLGQGPELLIRYENEEAVDDSQLPKDRFSAERLKGVDSTLKIQPAELGDSAVYLCASSSRQGNEQFFGPGTRLTVL.

This clonotype was seen ten or more times. J is TRBJ1-2 and V is TRBV7-2; tentatively, D is TRBD1 (5 bases). The V gene's germline CDR1 is SGHTA and CDR2 FQGNSA. V dropped 7 bases and J dropped 4 bases, with 16 bases sitting between them. The CDR3 has 14 amino acids. The CDR3 nucleotides are TGTGCCAGCACCGCAGGGCGCGGAGGCTATGGCTACACCTTC. Its protein is CASTAGRGGYGYTF.

This clonotype was seen at least ten times. The chain joins TRBV18 to TRBJ2-7, with 7 bases lining up with TRBD1. V shed 6 bases, J shed 3 bases, and the junction held 8 bases outside the gene matches. Germline V lookup: CDR1 KGHSH, CDR2 LQKENI. This CDR3 is built from 14 residues. The CDR3 nucleotides are TGTGCCAGCTCCCCAATAACAGGGGTCTACGAGCAGTACTTC. It yields the protein CASSPITGVYEQYF.

This clonotype was recorded at least ten times. This chain uses TRBV7-4 with TRBJ2-1, with 9 bases aligning to TRBD1. Germline V gene sequence: CDR1 SGHVT, CDR2 SQSDAQ. The CDR3 runs 15 residues. V lost 5 bases, J lost 8 bases, and 10 bases stayed unmatched. The chain's CDR3 is CASSRGQGSLDEQFF. DNA for the CDR3: TGTGCCAGCAGCAGGGGACAGGGATCACTCGATGAGCAGTTCTTC.

This clonotype was seen repeatedly, ten times or more. This rearrangement joins TRBV7-8 to TRBJ1-1, with 7 bases matching TRBD1. Germline values: CDR1 SGHVS, CDR2 FQNEAQ. Trimming took 4 bases from V and 0 from J; bases not matched to a gene: 11. The CDR3 sequence is 17 residues long. The CDR3 DNA is TGTGCCAGCAGCTCTAGCCGTAACAGGGGCATGAACACTGAAGCTTTCTTT. This sequence encodes CASSSSRNRGMNTEAFF.

This clonotype has ten or more counts. The chain couples TRBV7-2 to TRBJ2-1, with TRBD2 identical over 13 bases. The CDR3 runs 17 residues. Germline V gives CDR1 SGHTA, CDR2 FQGNSA. J lost 5 bases, V lost 0 bases, and 4 bases had no gene match. In nucleotides, the CDR3 is TGTGCCAGCAGCTTAGCGGTGGGACTAGCGGGAAACAATGAGCAGTTCTTC. This gives the protein CASSLAVGLAGNNEQFF.

This clonotype came up many times. The chain employs TRBV12-3 or TRBV12-4 and TRBJ1-6; 10 positions agree with TRBD1. The CDR3 loop spans 14 amino acids. With V trimmed by 7 bases and J by 10 bases, 7 bases remained unmatched. In DNA, the CDR3 is TGTGCCAGCATCCTGGGACAGGGGAACTCACCCCTCCACTTT. It is translated as CASILGQGNSPLHF.

This clonotype was picked up many times. This rearrangement joins TRBV7-2 to TRBJ2-5; TRBD2 might be the D (7 bases). The CDR3 contains 15 residues. CDR1 and CDR2 (germline): SGHTA, FQGNSA. Trimming cost V 7 bases and J 3 bases, with 18 bases left between them. For the CDR3, the DNA is TGTGCCAGCACCCTGACAACGGGGGGCAAAGAGACCCAGTACTTC. This encodes CASTLTTGGKETQYF.

This chain joins TRBV20-1 and TRBJ1-5; D is unclear. Trimming removed 3 bases at V and 4 bases at J, with 13 bases between. Germline V gene data show CDR1 as DFQATT and CDR2 as SNEGSKA (reference sequence). The CDR3 runs 14 residues. For the CDR3, the DNA is TGCAGTGCTAGCCACGAGGGAAGGAATCAGCCCCAGCATTTT. Amino acid sequence: CSASHEGRNQPQHF.

The sample holds a few counts of this clonotype. The gene calls are TRBV28 and TRBJ2-7; D remains unclear. V lost 8 bases and J lost 0, with 8 bases in between. Germline CDR1 MDHEN, CDR2 SYDVKM. The CDR3 covers 12 residues. The CDR3 loop is CASRSDSYEQYF. The CDR3 bases are TGTGCCAGCCGTTCGGACTCCTACGAGCAGTACTTC.

At least ten counts were recorded for this clonotype. V and J are TRBV30 and TRBJ1-5; D remains unclear. Germline CDR1 is GTSNPN and CDR2 is SVGIG (reference sequence). The CDR3 runs 16 residues. The V gene lost 0 bases and the J gene lost 4 bases, with 16 bases spanning the gap. In DNA, the CDR3 is TGTGCCTGGAGTGTACGATTGACGTTTGGAAATCAGCCCCAGCATTTT. The encoded protein is CAWSVRLTFGNQPQHF.

This rearrangement joins TRBV18 to TRBJ1-5; the D gene is possibly TRBD1 (6 bases). There are 17 residues in the CDR3. Germline lookup yields CDR1 KGHSH and CDR2 LQKENI. Trimming removed 1 base from V and 0 bases from J, with 13 bases in between. The CDR3 region has the DNA TGTGCCAGCTCACCACAGGCGGGGGCCCATAGCAATCAGCCCCAGCATTTT. This translates into CASSPQAGAHSNQPQHF.

This clonotype has at least ten counts. The chain couples TRBV20-1 to TRBJ2-5; the D gene is possibly TRBD2 (5 bases). Germline V gene lookup returns CDR1 DFQATT and CDR2 SNEGSKA (reference sequence). The CDR3 has 14 residues. V gave up 4 bases and J gave up 4 bases, with 16 bases separating them. CDR3 loop: CSAIPEERGETQYF. CDR3 sequence (DNA): TGCAGTGCTATCCCGGAAGAACGGGGAGAGACCCAGTACTTC.

Many counts were recorded for this clonotype. The rearrangement joins TRBV2 to TRBJ1-4, with D maybe TRBD1 (6 bases). The germline V and J ends were trimmed by 5 bases and 6 bases, with 13 bases remaining between them. The V gene's germline CDR1 is SNHLY and CDR2 FYNNEI. The CDR3 totals 14 residues. This chain's CDR3 is CASSTTGAHEKLFF. The CDR3 region has the DNA TGTGCCAGCAGTACGACAGGAGCACATGAAAAACTGTTTTTT.

Ten or more counts support this clonotype. V and J are TRBV7-2 and TRBJ2-2; possibly TRBD1 or TRBD2 for D (6 bases each). The CDR3 spans 14 residues. Germline V gene lookup returns CDR1 SGHTA and CDR2 FQGNSA. V was trimmed by 5 bases and J by 5 bases, leaving 12 bases between them. Written as DNA, the CDR3 is TGTGCCAGCAGCGGAGGGGGTATGACCGGGGAGCTGTTTTTT. Protein product: CASSGGGMTGELFF.

This clonotype appeared once. Being one base from a much bigger clone, this may be a read error. The rearrangement uses TRBV7-2 and TRBJ2-7, with D hard to call. Trimming pared 4 bases from V and 6 bases from J, leaving 16 bases between. Germline CDR1 SGHTA, CDR2 FQGNSA. CDR3 length equals 14 residues. The CDR3 is CASSSQLIWREQYF. CDR3 DNA: TGTGCCAGCAGCTCGCAACTCATCTGGCGCGAGCAGTACTTC.

The table lists this clonotype with many counts. J is TRBJ1-2 and V is TRBV28, with D maybe TRBD1 (5 bases). CDR3 size: 16 residues. The V and J ends lost 1 base and 5 bases respectively, with 17 bases between them. Germline assignment: CDR1 MDHEN and CDR2 SYDVKM. CDR3 coding DNA: TGTGCCAGCAGTTTATCTACGGGGCTGGGACTTTATGGCTACACCTTC. Translated: CASSLSTGLGLYGYTF.

This clonotype was detected a few times. V usage is TRBV29-1 and J usage is TRBJ2-3; TRBD1 agrees at 7 bases. This CDR3 region has 13 residues. With 4 bases clipped from V and 5 bases from J, the junction kept 6 bases outside the gene matches. The germline V gene encodes CDR1 SQVTM and CDR2 ANQGSEA. CDR3 residues: CSVGLRQGDTQYF. CDR3 coding DNA: TGCAGCGTTGGCCTGCGACAGGGAGATACGCAGTATTTT.

This clonotype was recorded at least ten times. This sequence joins TRBV14 and TRBJ1-1; D not resolved. Trimming shortened V by 6 bases and J by 0 bases, and 8 bases separated the two germline ends. The CDR3 consists of 13 residues. Germline CDR1 reads SGHDN; CDR2 reads FVKESK. For the CDR3, the DNA is TGTGCCAGCAGTACAAGCATGAACACTGAAGCTTTCTTT. The encoded protein is CASSTSMNTEAFF.

This clonotype occurred a few times. The chain has TRBV12-5 and TRBJ1-1; 7 nucleotides align to TRBD1. The germline CDR1 and CDR2 sequences are LGHNT and FRNRAP. V lost 1 base to trimming and J lost 5 bases; unmatched junction nucleotides: 7. The CDR3 length is 15 residues. CDR3 loop: CASGLAGGADTEAFF. In DNA, the CDR3 is TGTGCTAGTGGTTTGGCAGGGGGGGCCGATACTGAAGCTTTCTTT.

This clonotype was counted ten times or more. This chain joins TRBV7-6 and TRBJ2-5; TRBD2 agrees at 11 bases. The CDR3 contains 15 residues. Losses at the gene ends were 5 bases for V and 4 bases for J; bases not matched to a gene: 6. Germline lookup yields CDR1 SGHVS and CDR2 FNYEAQ. CDR3: CASSPLTSGGETQYF. The DNA for the CDR3 is TGTGCCAGCAGCCCTCTTACTAGCGGGGGAGAGACCCAGTACTTC.